The 2 T cell receptor beta chains given below trace back to one sample, sequenced in a study of T cells in narcolepsy. Sequencing used immunoSEQ multiplex PCR; TCRdb keeps in-frame clones, though not all of them. This sample has some 30,000 clones, with around four fifths found just once. The specimen sequenced was CD45RA- memory CD4+ T cells from PBMCs. These receptor sequences come from a human donor with narcolepsy.

The chain recombines TRBV15 with TRBJ1-3; no clear D gene. The CDR3 contains 15 residues. V shed 0 bases and J shed 3 bases, with 9 bases lying between them. CDR1 and CDR2 (germline): LNHNV, YYDKDF (reference sequence). Here the CDR3 reads CATSRDPSIGNTIYF. The CDR3 DNA follows: TGTGCCACCAGCAGAGATCCCTCGATTGGAAACACCATATATTTT.

V usage is TRBV12-5 and J usage is TRBJ2-1; TRBD2 matches at 8 bases. There are 15 residues in the CDR3. Germline V gene lookup returns CDR1 LGHNT and CDR2 FRNRAP. V lost 7 bases to trimming and J lost 16 bases; unmatched junction nucleotides: 21. CDR3 residues: CASAPAAALAVEGFF. CDR3 DNA sequence: TGTGCTAGTGCCCCGGCGGCCGCACTAGCGGTTGAGGGTTTCTTC.